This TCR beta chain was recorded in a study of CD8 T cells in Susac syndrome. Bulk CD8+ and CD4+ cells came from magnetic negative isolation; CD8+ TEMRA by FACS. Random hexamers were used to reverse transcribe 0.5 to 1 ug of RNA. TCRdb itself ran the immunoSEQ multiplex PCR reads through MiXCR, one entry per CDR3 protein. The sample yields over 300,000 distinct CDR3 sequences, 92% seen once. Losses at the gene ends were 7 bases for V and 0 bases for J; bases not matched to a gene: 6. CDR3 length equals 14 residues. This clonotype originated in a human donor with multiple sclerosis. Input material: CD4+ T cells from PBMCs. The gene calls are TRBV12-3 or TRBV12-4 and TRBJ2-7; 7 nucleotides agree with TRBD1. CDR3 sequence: CASTPDRSSYEQYF. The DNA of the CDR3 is TGTGCCAGCACCCCGGACAGGAGCTCCTACGAGCAGTACTTC.